This T cell receptor beta chain is drawn from a study of graft-versus-host responses after intestinal transplantation. With 1 base clipped from V and 3 bases from J, the junction kept 4 bases outside the gene matches. Germline V lookup: CDR1 LGHNA, CDR2 YSLEER. The CDR3 length is 15 residues. Sequencing was performed with immunoSEQ multiplex PCR; in TCRdb, only in-frame clones are kept and a portion is missing. The sample shows about 61,000 clones, almost 95% of them seen only once. This clone was recorded once. Antigen unknown. This receptor was taken from a human donor who was the organ donor for an intestinal transplant. This chain connects TRBV4-3 to TRBJ2-7, with 9 bases lining up with TRBD2. The sequences come from unstimulated CD4+ T cells sorted from spleen or lymph node cells, collected before transplant. This CDR3 reads CASSQGLAGIYEQYF. The CDR3 nucleotides are TGCGCCAGCAGCCAAGGGCTAGCGGGGATCTACGAGCAGTACTTC.